This T cell receptor (beta chain) was sequenced during a study of cytomegalovirus exposure and HLA in healthy donors. Findings and caveats of the study: Reported performance of the classifier showed diagnosis of cytomegalovirus status with high specificity and sensitivity. There were some public TCRs occurring in many donors, but most TCR sequences were rare. Cytomegalovirus association was assigned to under 200 TCR beta chains.

Here immunoSEQ multiplex PCR was the method, and the copy in TCRdb shows in-frame clones only, minus some. The repertoire has about 280,000 clones, 88% of them found once; the top ten carry over 0.85%. To note about this clone: Its antigen is unidentified.

After removal of 5 bases from V and 1 base from J, the junction contained 1 base not matched to a gene. The CDR3 sequence is 13 residues long. The germline gives CDR1 KGHSY, CDR2 FQNENV. This sequence originates from a woman aged 18 to 35 in good health and CMV-seronegative. The V and J genes are TRBV16 and TRBJ1-1, with TRBD1 identical over 7 bases. Sequencing used PBMCs. The CDR3 loop reads CASSRQGNTEAFF. In nucleotides, the CDR3 is TGTGCCAGCAGCAGACAGGGGAACACTGAAGCTTTCTTT. The entire variable domain, with the rest obtained from reference TRBV16 and TRBJ1-1, is as follows: GEEVAQTPKHLVRGEGQKAKLYCAPIKGHSYVFWYQQVLKNEFKFLISFQNENVFDETGMPKERFSAKCLPNSPCSLEIQATKLEDSAVYFCASSRQGNTEAFFGQGTRLTVV.